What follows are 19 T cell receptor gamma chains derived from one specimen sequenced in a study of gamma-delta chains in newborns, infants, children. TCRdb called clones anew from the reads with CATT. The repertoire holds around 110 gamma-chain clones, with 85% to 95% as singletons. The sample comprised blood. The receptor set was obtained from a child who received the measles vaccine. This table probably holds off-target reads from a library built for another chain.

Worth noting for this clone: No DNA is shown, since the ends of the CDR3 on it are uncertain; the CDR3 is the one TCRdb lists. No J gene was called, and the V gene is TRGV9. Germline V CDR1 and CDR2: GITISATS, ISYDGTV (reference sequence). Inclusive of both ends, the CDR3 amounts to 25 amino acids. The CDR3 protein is CACDILLGDSWDTRQMFFGTGIKLF.

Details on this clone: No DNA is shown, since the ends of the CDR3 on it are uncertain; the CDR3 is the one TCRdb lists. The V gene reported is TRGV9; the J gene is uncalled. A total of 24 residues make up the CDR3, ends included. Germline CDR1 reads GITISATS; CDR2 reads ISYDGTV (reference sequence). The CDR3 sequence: CACDSTGGSWDTRQMFFGTGIKLF.

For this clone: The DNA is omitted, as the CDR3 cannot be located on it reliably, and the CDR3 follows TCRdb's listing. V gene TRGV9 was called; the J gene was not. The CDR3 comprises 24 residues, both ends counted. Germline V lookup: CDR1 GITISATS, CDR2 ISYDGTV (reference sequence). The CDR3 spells CACDNTGGSWDTRQMFFGTGIKLF.

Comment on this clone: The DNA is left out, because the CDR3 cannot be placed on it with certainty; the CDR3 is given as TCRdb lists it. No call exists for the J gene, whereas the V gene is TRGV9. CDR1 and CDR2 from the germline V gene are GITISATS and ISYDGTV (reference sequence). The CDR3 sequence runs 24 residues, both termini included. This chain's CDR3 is CACDSTGASWDTRQMFFGTGIKLF.

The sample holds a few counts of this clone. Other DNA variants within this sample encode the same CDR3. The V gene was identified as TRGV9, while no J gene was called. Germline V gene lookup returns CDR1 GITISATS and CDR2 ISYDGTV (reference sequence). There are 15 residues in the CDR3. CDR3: CACDVLGDTTAQLFF. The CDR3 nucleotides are TGTGCCTGTGACGTACTGGGGGATACGACAGCACAACTCTTCTTT.

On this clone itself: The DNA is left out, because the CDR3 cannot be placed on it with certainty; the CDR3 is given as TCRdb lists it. CDR3 in amino acids: CACDPVEGESTSSWDTRQMFFGTGIKLF. The V gene was identified as TRGV9, while no J gene was called. The V gene's germline CDR1 is GITISATS and CDR2 ISYDGTV (reference sequence). The CDR3 extends over 28 residues, inclusive of both ends.

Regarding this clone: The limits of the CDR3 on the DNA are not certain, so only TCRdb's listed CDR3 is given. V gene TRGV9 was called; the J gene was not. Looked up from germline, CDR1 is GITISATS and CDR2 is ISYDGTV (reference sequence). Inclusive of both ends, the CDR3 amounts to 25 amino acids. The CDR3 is CACDTLGDSSWDTRQMFFGTGIKLF.

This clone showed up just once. The CDR3 sequence: CACDILGDTLTAQLFF. The CDR3 nucleotides read TGTGCCTGTGACATACTGGGGGATACTTTGACAGCACAACTCTTCTTT. For the V gene the call is TRGV9; the J gene has no call. Germline lookup yields CDR1 GITISATS and CDR2 ISYDGTV (reference sequence). The CDR3 is 16 residues long.

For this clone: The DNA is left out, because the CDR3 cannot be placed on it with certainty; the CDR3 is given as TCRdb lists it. Here the CDR3 reads CACDTVRGGSWDTRQMFFGTGIKLF. Called V gene: TRGV9; the J gene was not called. Counting both end residues, the CDR3 totals 25 amino acids. The germline V gene has CDR1 GITISATS and CDR2 ISYDGTV (reference sequence).

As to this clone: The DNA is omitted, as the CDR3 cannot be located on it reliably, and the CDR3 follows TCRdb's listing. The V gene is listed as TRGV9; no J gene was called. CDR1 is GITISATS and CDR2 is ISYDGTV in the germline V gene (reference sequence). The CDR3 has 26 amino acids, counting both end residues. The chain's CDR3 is CACDTGGFGTSWDTRQMFFGTGIKLF.

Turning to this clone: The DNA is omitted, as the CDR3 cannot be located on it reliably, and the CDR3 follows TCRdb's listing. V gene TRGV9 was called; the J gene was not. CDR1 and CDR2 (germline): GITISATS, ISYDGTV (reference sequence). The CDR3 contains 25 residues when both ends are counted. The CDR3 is CACDEVRGTSWDTRQMFFGTGIKLF.

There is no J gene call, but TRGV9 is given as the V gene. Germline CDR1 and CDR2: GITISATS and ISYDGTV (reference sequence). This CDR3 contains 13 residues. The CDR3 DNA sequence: TGTGCCTGTGACACCTGGGGGATAGCACAACTCTTCTTT. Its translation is CACDTWGIAQLFF.

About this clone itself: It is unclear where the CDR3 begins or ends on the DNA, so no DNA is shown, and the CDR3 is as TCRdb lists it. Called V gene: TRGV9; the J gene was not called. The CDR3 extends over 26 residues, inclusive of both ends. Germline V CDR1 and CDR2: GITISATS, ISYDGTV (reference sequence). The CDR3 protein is CACDTVTGGSSWDTRQMLFGTGIKLF.

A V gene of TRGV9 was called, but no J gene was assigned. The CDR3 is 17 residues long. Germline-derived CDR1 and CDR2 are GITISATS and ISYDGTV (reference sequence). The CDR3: CACDGAGVRGTTAQLFF. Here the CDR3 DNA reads TGTGCCTGTGATGGGGCGGGGGTCCGCGGGACGACAGCACAACTCTTCTTT.

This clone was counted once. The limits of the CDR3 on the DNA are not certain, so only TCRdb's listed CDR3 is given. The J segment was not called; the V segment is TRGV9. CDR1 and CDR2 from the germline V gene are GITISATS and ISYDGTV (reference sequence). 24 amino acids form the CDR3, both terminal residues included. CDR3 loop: CACGTAGSSWDTRQMFFGTGIKLF.

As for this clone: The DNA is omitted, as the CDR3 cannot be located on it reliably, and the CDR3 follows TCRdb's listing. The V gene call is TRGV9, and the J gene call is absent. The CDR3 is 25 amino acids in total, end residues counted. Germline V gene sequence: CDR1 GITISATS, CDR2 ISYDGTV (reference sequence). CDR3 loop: CACDTLGDRSWDTRQMFFGTGIKLF.

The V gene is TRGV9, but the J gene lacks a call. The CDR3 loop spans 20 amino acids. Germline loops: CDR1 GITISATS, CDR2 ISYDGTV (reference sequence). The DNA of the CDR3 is TGTGCCTGTGACCCCGTACTGGGGGATAAAAAGACGACTTTGACAGCACAACTCTTCTTT. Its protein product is CACDPVLGDKKTTLTAQLFF.

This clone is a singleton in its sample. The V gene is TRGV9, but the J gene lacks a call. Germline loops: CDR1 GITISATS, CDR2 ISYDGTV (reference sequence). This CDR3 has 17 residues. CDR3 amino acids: CACDTVRSNWETAQLFF. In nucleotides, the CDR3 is TGTGCCTGTGACACCGTTAGGTCCAACTGGGAGACAGCACAACTCTTCTTT.

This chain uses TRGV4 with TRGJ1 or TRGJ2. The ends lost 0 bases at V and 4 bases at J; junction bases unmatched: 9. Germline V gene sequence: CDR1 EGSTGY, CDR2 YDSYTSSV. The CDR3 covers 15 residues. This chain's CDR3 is CATWDGPWSYYKKLF. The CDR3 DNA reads TGTGCCACCTGGGATGGGCCATGGAGCTATTATAAGAAACTCTTT.